This T cell receptor beta chain was identified during a study of OX40 agonist ivuxolimab in advanced cancers. Turning to the study itself: Patients' therapy was ivuxolimab, an antibody that acts as an agonist of OX40 (CD134).

Sequenced by immunoSEQ multiplex PCR; TCRdb stores in-frame clones only, minus some. There are approximately 110,000 clones in the sample; approximately 90% occur only once, and 0.7% to 0.9% lies in the top ten. V was pared by 0 bases and J by 4 bases, with 6 bases of the junction left unmatched. Germline CDR1 reads SGHRS; CDR2 reads YFSETQ. The CDR3 contains 15 residues. The sequence derives from an adult with an advanced solid tumor such as melanoma, head and neck, liver or kidney cancer. The rearrangement uses TRBV5-1 and TRBJ2-5, with TRBD1 matching over 7 bases. Sequencing used CD4+ or CD8+ T cells sorted from blood, obtained in a trial of the OX40 agonist ivuxolimab. Here the CDR3 DNA reads TGCGCCAGCAGCTTGGGCACAGGGGTGGCAGAGACCCAGTACTTC. Translation gives CASSLGTGVAETQYF.